This T cell receptor beta chain was captured in a study of Graves' ophthalmopathy and Graves' hyperthyroidism. As the template, RNA transcripts were used to amplify TCR beta CDR3 regions. First-round RT-PCR used HTBI primers; second-round multiplex PCR followed. TCRdb reprocessed the multiplex PCR reads with MiXCR, giving one entry per CDR3 protein. Here the sample spans a few hundred thousand distinct CDR3 sequences, roughly 21% being singletons. Germline V CDR1 and CDR2: GTSNPN, SVGIG (reference sequence). V lost 0 bases and J lost 6; bases outside the gene matches: 14. This CDR3 spans 17 amino acids.

Source material: peripheral blood. The receptor was isolated from a woman aged 18-29 years with stable Graves' hyperthyroidism. The gene calls are TRBV30 and TRBJ2-5; the match to TRBD2 covers 9 bases. CDR3 sequence reads: CAWSVKGSGGRVKTQYF. In nucleotides, the CDR3 is TGTGCCTGGAGTGTGAAGGGTAGCGGGGGTCGGGTTAAGACCCAGTACTTC.